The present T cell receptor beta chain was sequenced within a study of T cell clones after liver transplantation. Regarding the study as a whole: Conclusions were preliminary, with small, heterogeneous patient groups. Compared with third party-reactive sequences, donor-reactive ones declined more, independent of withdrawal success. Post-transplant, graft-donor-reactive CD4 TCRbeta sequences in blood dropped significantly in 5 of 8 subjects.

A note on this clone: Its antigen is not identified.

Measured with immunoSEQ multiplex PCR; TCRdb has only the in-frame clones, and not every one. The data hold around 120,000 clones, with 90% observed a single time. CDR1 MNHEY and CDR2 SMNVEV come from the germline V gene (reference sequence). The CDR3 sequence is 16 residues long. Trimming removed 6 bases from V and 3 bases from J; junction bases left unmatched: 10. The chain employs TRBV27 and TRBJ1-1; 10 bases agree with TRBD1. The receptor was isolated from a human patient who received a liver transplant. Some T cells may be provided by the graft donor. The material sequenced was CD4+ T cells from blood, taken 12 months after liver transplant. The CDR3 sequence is CASSSRQGAAYTEAFF. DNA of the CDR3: TGTGCCAGCAGCTCCCGACAGGGGGCGGCGTACACTGAAGCTTTCTTT.